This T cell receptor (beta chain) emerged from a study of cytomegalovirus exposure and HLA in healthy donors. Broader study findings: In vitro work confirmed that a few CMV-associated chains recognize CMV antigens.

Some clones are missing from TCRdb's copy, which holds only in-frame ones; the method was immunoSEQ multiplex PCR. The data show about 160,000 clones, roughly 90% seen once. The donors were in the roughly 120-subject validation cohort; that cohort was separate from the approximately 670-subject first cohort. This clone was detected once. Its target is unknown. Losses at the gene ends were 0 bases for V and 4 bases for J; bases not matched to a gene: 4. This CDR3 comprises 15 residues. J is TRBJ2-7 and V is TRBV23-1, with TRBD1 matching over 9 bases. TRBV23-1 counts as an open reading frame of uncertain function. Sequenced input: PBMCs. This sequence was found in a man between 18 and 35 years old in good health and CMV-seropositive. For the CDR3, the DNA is TGCGCCAGCAGTCAATCTTGGGACAGGGTGTACGAGCAGTACTTC. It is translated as CASSQSWDRVYEQYF.